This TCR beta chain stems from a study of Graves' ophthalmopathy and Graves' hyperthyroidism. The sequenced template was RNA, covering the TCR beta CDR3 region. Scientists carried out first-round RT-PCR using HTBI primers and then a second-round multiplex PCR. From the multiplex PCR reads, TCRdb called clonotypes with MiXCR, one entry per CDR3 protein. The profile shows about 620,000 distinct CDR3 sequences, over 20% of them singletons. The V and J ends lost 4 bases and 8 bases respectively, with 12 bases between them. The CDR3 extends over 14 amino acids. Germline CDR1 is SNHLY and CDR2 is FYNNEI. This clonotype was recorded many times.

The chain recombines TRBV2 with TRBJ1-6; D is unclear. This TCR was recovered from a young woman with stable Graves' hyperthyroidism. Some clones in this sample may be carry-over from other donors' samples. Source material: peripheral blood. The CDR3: CASSVRNSDSPLHF. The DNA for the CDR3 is TGTGCCAGCAGTGTCAGGAATTCGGATTCACCCCTCCACTTT. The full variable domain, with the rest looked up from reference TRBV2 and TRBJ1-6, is EPEVTQTPSHQVTQMGQEVILRCVPISNHLYFYWYRQILGQKVEFLVSFYNNEISEKSEIFDDQFSVERPDGSNFTLKIRSTKLEDSAMYFCASSVRNSDSPLHFGNGTRLTVT.